These 19 T cell receptor beta chains share one sample of origin, sequenced in a study of PD-L1 blockade in urothelial cancer. The data were produced by immunoSEQ multiplex PCR, yet TCRdb's version contains in-frame clones alone and is incomplete. The sample yields about 74,000 clones, roughly 90% seen once. Time point of the sample: pretreatment peripheral blood. Sequencing was performed on PBMCs, taken around atezolizumab (anti-PD-L1) treatment. The receptor source for this set is a man between 65 and 85 years old with urothelial cancer.

The CDR3 loop is CSVASGGISGANVLTF. The DNA of the CDR3 is TGCAGCGTTGCCTCAGGGGGCATTTCTGGGGCCAACGTCCTGACTTTC. The V and J genes are TRBV29-1 and TRBJ2-6; the match to TRBD1 covers 8 bases. There are 16 residues in the CDR3. V lost 4 bases and J lost 1; bases outside the gene matches: 6. Germline V lookup: CDR1 SQVTM, CDR2 ANQGSEA.

This clone has only one observation. The chain has TRBV9 and TRBJ2-1, with 11 bases matching TRBD1. This CDR3 spans 16 amino acids. Germline CDR1 and CDR2: SGDLS and YYNGEE. Unmatched junction bases numbered 6, after V lost 0 bases and J lost 7 bases. The DNA of the CDR3 is TGTGCCAGCAGCGTAGCTTCGGGGACAGGGGGGAATGAGCAGTTCTTC. Translation gives CASSVASGTGGNEQFF. The full variable domain, rest sourced from reference TRBV9 and TRBJ2-1, is DSGVTQTPKHLITATGQRVTLRCSPRSGDLSVYWYQQSLDQGLQFLIQYYNGEERAKGNILERFSAQQFPDLHSELNLSSLELGDSALYFCASSVASGTGGNEQFFGPGTRLTVL.

This chain connects TRBV7-9 to TRBJ1-2, with a weak D call TRBD1 (5 bases). CDR3 size: 15 residues. Germline values: CDR1 SEHNR, CDR2 FQNEAQ (reference sequence). Trimming removed 4 bases at V and 1 base at J, with 13 bases between. The CDR3 nucleotides read TGTGCCAGCAGCTCCCGGGACTTTCTTAACTATGGCTACACCTTC. It specifies CASSSRDFLNYGYTF.

The chain combines TRBV5-1 with TRBJ1-1; 7 nucleotides agree with TRBD1. J lost 1 base, V lost 4 bases, and 4 bases had no gene match. Per the germline V gene, CDR1 is SGHRS and CDR2 is YFSETQ. The CDR3 is 14 amino acids. CDR3 nucleotide sequence: TGCGCCAGCAGCCTTGACAGGGCGAACACTGAAGCTTTCTTT. As protein: CASSLDRANTEAFF.

The V gene is TRBV7-6, the J gene TRBJ2-3; 7 bases agree with TRBD1. CDR3 length: 17 residues. Losses at the gene ends were 5 bases for V and 7 bases for J; bases not matched to a gene: 18. Germline V gene sequence: CDR1 SGHVS, CDR2 FNYEAQ. CDR3 sequence: CASSHSSDRVGVNTQYF. The DNA for the CDR3 is TGTGCCAGCAGCCACAGTAGTGACAGGGTCGGGGTGAATACGCAGTATTTT.

The rearrangement links TRBV2 to TRBJ2-1; 9 bases fit TRBD2. CDR1 SNHLY and CDR2 FYNNEI come from the germline V gene. The J segment lost 2 bases and the V segment lost 6 bases, leaving 14 bases of the junction unmatched. This CDR3 region has 18 residues. Here the CDR3 reads CASRGLAGPPPAYNEQFF. The CDR3, as DNA: TGTGCCAGCAGGGGGCTAGCGGGACCCCCCCCCGCCTACAATGAGCAGTTCTTC.

J is TRBJ2-1 and V is TRBV28, with 9 positions matching TRBD2. This CDR3 has 14 amino acids. Trimming removed 10 bases from V and 2 bases from J; junction bases left unmatched: 6. CDR1 and CDR2 from the germline V gene are MDHEN and SYDVKM. The CDR3 is CATRSGGTYNEQFF. For the CDR3, the DNA is TGTGCCACCAGAAGCGGGGGGACCTACAATGAGCAGTTCTTC. Complete variable domain (other parts from reference TRBV28 and TRBJ2-1): DVKVTQSSRYLVKRTGEKVFLECVQDMDHENMFWYRQDPGLGLRLIYFSYDVKMKEKGDIPEGYSVSREKKERFSLILESASTNQTSMYLCATRSGGTYNEQFFGPGTRLTVL.

J is TRBJ1-1 and V is TRBV10-3; tentatively, D is TRBD1 (5 bases). V was clipped by 4 bases and J by 7 bases, with 16 bases between them. Germline V CDR1 and CDR2: ENHRY, SYGVKD. The CDR3 contains 14 residues. CDR3 amino acids: CAISGIGGGDEAFF. As DNA, the CDR3 is TGTGCCATCAGTGGAATCGGGGGAGGGGATGAAGCTTTCTTT.

The rearrangement uses TRBV7-7 and TRBJ2-7; unclear D gene. The CDR3 consists of 14 residues. Looked up from germline, CDR1 is SSHAT and CDR2 is FNYEAQ (reference sequence). Trimming shortened V by 1 base and J by 6 bases, and 13 bases separated the two germline ends. In DNA form, the CDR3 reads TGTGCCAGCAGCTTAGGTGGTGCGAACTCCGAGCAGTACTTC. Translating it yields CASSLGGANSEQYF.

The V call is TRBV5-1, the J call TRBJ2-7, with a possible D match to TRBD2 (6 bases). The CDR3 has 14 amino acids. Deletions cut 0 bases from V and 1 base from J, with 8 bases between. Germline assignment: CDR1 SGHRS and CDR2 YFSETQ. CDR3 bases: TGCGCCAGCAGCTTGGCGGGAGCGTCCTACGAGCAGTACTTC. It specifies CASSLAGASYEQYF.

The chain is built from TRBV7-9 and TRBJ2-5, with 8 bases identical to TRBD1. Trimming took 3 bases from V and 6 from J; bases not matched to a gene: 3. The CDR3 spans 13 residues. CDR1 and CDR2 (germline): SEHNR, FQNEAQ (reference sequence). CDR3 nucleotide sequence: TGTGCCAGCAGCTTGGACAGGGCGAAGACCCAGTACTTC. Its protein product is CASSLDRAKTQYF.

This chain uses TRBV18 with TRBJ2-3, with TRBD1 identical over 8 bases. Germline loops: CDR1 KGHSH, CDR2 LQKENI. The CDR3 is made up of 14 amino acids. The ends lost 9 bases at V and 7 bases at J; junction bases unmatched: 12. The CDR3 DNA is TGTGCCAGTGCAGGACAGGGAAGCCCCTATACGCAGTATTTT. Residues: CASAGQGSPYTQYF.

This clone was counted between two and nine times. The chain combines TRBV7-2 with TRBJ2-3, with D maybe TRBD1 (6 bases). Trimming pared 5 bases from V and 0 bases from J, leaving 12 bases between. Per the germline V gene, CDR1 is SGHTA and CDR2 is FQGNSA. The CDR3 contains 15 residues. The DNA for the CDR3 is TGTGCCAGCAGCCGTGACAGGTCTAGCACAGATACGCAGTATTTT. Translated: CASSRDRSSTDTQYF. Together with reference TRBV7-2 and TRBJ2-3, the CDR3 gives the full variable domain: GAGVSQSPSNKVTEKGKDVELRCDPISGHTALYWYRQSLGQGLEFLIYFQGNSAPDKSGLPSDRFSAERTGGSVSTLTIQRTQQEDSAVYLCASSRDRSSTDTQYFGPGTRLTVL.

V is TRBV27 and J is TRBJ2-3, with D uncertain. The CDR3 consists of 14 residues. Germline-derived CDR1 and CDR2 are MNHEY and SMNVEV (reference sequence). The germline V and J ends were trimmed by 6 bases and 1 base, with 11 bases remaining between them. The CDR3: CASSPSRGTDTQYF. The DNA of the CDR3 is TGTGCCAGCAGCCCTTCCCGCGGCACAGATACGCAGTATTTT.

This clone was observed a single time. The chain is built from TRBV13 and TRBJ1-4; D remains ambiguous. This CDR3 region has 17 residues. Germline V CDR1 and CDR2: PRHDT, FYEKMQ (reference sequence). V lost 1 base to trimming and J lost 6 bases, with 18 bases between them. DNA for the CDR3: TGTGCCAGCAGCTTAGCGGGAAACCTCCGTCGGGATGAAAAACTGTTTTTT. Protein sequence: CASSLAGNLRRDEKLFF. The complete variable domain, with remaining parts taken from reference TRBV13 and TRBJ1-4, reads AAGVIQSPRHLIKEKRETATLKCYPIPRHDTVYWYQQGPGQDPQFLISFYEKMQSDKGSIPDRFSAQQFSDYHSELNMSSLELGDSALYFCASSLAGNLRRDEKLFFGSGTQLSVL.

The genes are TRBV28 and TRBJ2-3; 8 bases fit TRBD2. This CDR3 spans 17 amino acids. The ends lost 5 bases at V and 2 bases at J; junction bases unmatched: 12. Germline CDR1 and CDR2: MDHEN and SYDVKM. The CDR3 DNA follows: TGTGCCAGCAGTCCACTCGGCACTAGCGGCACCACAGATACGCAGTATTTT. Its protein product is CASSPLGTSGTTDTQYF.

J is TRBJ2-4 and V is TRBV7-2, with 7 positions matching TRBD1. This CDR3 region has 14 residues. In germline, CDR1 is SGHTA, CDR2 FQGNSA. Trimming took 1 base from V and 4 from J; bases not matched to a gene: 1. CDR3 nucleotide sequence: TGTGCCAGCAGCTTAGACAGGGGTAAAAACATTCAGTACTTC. It codes for CASSLDRGKNIQYF.

The CDR3 loop is CASSPSPTQGLGNTIYF. DNA for the CDR3: TGCGCCAGCAGCCCCTCTCCCACGCAGGGACTCGGAAACACCATATATTTT. V usage is TRBV4-1 and J usage is TRBJ1-3, with D possibly matching TRBD1 (5 bases). Trimming took off 4 bases at V and 4 bases at J, with 20 bases between the two ends. Germline CDR1 MGHRA, CDR2 YSYEKL. The CDR3 loop spans 17 amino acids.

The chain uses TRBV19 and TRBJ1-5; TRBD1 matches 7 bases. This CDR3 spans 18 amino acids. CDR1 is LNHDA and CDR2 is SQIVND in the germline V gene (reference sequence). Trimming took 2 bases from V and 3 from J; bases not matched to a gene: 13. The CDR3 bases are TGTGCCAGTAGTATACGAAAGCCAACTACAGGGGTCAATCAGCCCCAGCATTTT. It yields the protein CASSIRKPTTGVNQPQHF.